The subject of this entry is one T cell receptor (beta chain). This entry comes from a study of technical replicates of blood from a few donors. TCRdb keeps only in-frame clones here, not all; method: immunoSEQ multiplex PCR. The table shows more than 10,000 clones, with 75% to 85% occurring only once. CDR1 and CDR2 from the germline V gene are LNHDA and SQIVND (reference sequence). CDR3 size: 14 residues. V gave up 3 bases and J gave up 5 bases; unmatched junction bases: 2. Material: PBMCs. V gene TRBV19 combines with J gene TRBJ2-2; 8 bases map to TRBD2. The receptor's source is a human donor in good health. CDR3 amino acids: CASSIRGGTGELFF. The CDR3 DNA reads as TGTGCCAGTAGTATTCGGGGGGGAACCGGGGAGCTGTTTTTT.